The next 7 T cell receptor beta chains were all read from a single sample in a study of memory CD4+ T cells and cytomegalovirus serostatus. Single viable CD3+CD4+CD8-CD45RO+ cells were sorted as the memory CD4+ T cells. The data were produced by immunoSEQ multiplex PCR, yet TCRdb's version contains in-frame clones alone and is incomplete. This sample has 45,000 or so clones, with about four fifths found just once. The sample taken for sequencing was memory CD4+ T cells from blood. These receptors all come from an adult in good health and CMV-seronegative.

V usage is TRBV6-6 and J usage is TRBJ2-2, with D tentatively TRBD2 (5 bases). CDR1 and CDR2 (germline): MNHNY, SVGAGI (reference sequence). With 7 bases removed from V and 3 bases from J, the gap between germline ends came to 15 bases. CDR3 length: 15 amino acids. CDR3 loop: CASKRSGGDTGELFF. The DNA for the CDR3 is TGTGCCAGCAAGAGGAGCGGAGGAGACACCGGGGAGCTGTTTTTT.

The chain recombines TRBV5-5 with TRBJ2-7, with TRBD2 as a possible D gene (6 bases). The CDR3 has 15 amino acids. V was clipped by 4 bases and J by 2 bases, with 16 bases between them. Per germline, CDR1 SGHKS and CDR2 YYEKEE (reference sequence). The CDR3 sequence: CASSRTGTFTYEQYF. Written as DNA, the CDR3 is TGTGCCAGCAGCCGCACCGGGACTTTCACCTACGAGCAGTACTTC.

V is TRBV11-2 and J is TRBJ2-4; the D gene is possibly TRBD1 (5 bases). The CDR3 is 14 amino acids. The germline CDR1 and CDR2 sequences are SGHAT and FQNNGV. V was cut by 5 bases and J by 0 bases, with 8 bases left in between. CDR3 DNA sequence: TGTGCCAGCAGCGCGACAGTAGCCAAAAACATTCAGTACTTC. Residues: CASSATVAKNIQYF.

This clone was observed a few times. The V call is TRBV9, the J call TRBJ2-2; tentatively, D is TRBD2 (5 bases). Trimming pared 2 bases from V and 0 bases from J, leaving 8 bases between. The CDR3 consists of 15 residues. CDR1 is SGDLS and CDR2 is YYNGEE in the germline V gene. In DNA, the CDR3 is TGTGCCAGCAGCGTCCTAGCTTCGAACACCGGGGAGCTGTTTTTT. Protein sequence: CASSVLASNTGELFF. The full variable domain, rest sourced from reference TRBV9 and TRBJ2-2, is DSGVTQTPKHLITATGQRVTLRCSPRSGDLSVYWYQQSLDQGLQFLIQYYNGEERAKGNILERFSAQQFPDLHSELNLSSLELGDSALYFCASSVLASNTGELFFGEGSRLTVL.

The chain is built from TRBV5-1 and TRBJ1-3; D gene ambiguous. The V gene's germline CDR1 is SGHRS and CDR2 YFSETQ. The V gene lost 5 bases and the J gene lost 2 bases, with 11 bases spanning the gap. The CDR3 extends over 14 amino acids. The DNA for the CDR3 is TGCGCCAGCAGGCAGAACGGGGCTGGAAACACCATATATTTT. Protein product: CASRQNGAGNTIYF.

This clone appeared a few times. The chain combines TRBV2 with TRBJ2-7; TRBD1 is a possible D gene (6 bases). Germline V lookup: CDR1 SNHLY, CDR2 FYNNEI. V was cut by 5 bases and J by 4 bases, with 12 bases left in between. The CDR3 is 13 residues long. CDR3 sequence reads: CASSIFGQYEQYF. DNA of the CDR3: TGTGCCAGCAGTATATTTGGACAGTACGAGCAGTACTTC.

The chain employs TRBV29-1 and TRBJ1-2, with 7 bases fitting TRBD1. V trimming: 4 bases; J trimming: 4 bases; junction bases outside the gene matches: 12. The V gene's germline CDR1 is SQVTM and CDR2 ANQGSEA. This CDR3 region has 15 residues. The CDR3 region has the DNA TGCAGCGTTGTCGGTGGTGAGGGGGCGAGCTATGGCTACACCTTC. This encodes CSVVGGEGASYGYTF.